A selection of T cell receptor beta chains follows, all from one sample in a study of cytomegalovirus exposure and HLA in healthy donors. Clones were sequenced by immunoSEQ multiplex PCR, and TCRdb holds only the in-frame ones, with some missing. The profile shows 150,000 to 200,000 clones, about 87% of them singletons. Sequencing input: PBMCs. The source of these receptors is a woman in her twenties or thirties in good health and CMV-seronegative. Both conserved end residues are part of each CDR3. Each record gives: V gene, J gene, clone size, D gene, CDR3 DNA, CDR3 protein. The D gene is left open where the match is weak. Part of the rows lack a size; the others show once, few, many or a class for expanded clones.

TRBV6-5	TRBJ2-2	-	TRBD1	TGTGCCAGCAGTTACGGGACAGGGCTCACCGGGGAGCTGTTTTTT	CASSYGTGLTGELFF
TRBV7-8	TRBJ2-5	once	-	TGTGCCAGCAGCCGAGGACTCGAAGAGACCCAGTACTTC	CASSRGLEETQYF
TRBV5-4	TRBJ2-7	-	-	TGTGCCAGCAGCTCCCCGGGACAAAAGACCTACGAGCAGTACTTC	CASSSPGQKTYEQYF
TRBV30	TRBJ2-2	-	TRBD1	TGTGCCTGGAGTCGTTGGGACAGGGCGGCCGGGGAGCTGTTTTTT	CAWSRWDRAAGELFF
TRBV4-1	TRBJ1-1	-	-	TGCGCCAGCAGCCAAGCGGCAGGGGCGACGGACACTGAAGCTTTCTTT	CASSQAAGATDTEAFF
TRBV11-2	TRBJ2-2	-	TRBD1	TGTGCCAGCAGCTTGAGGGGACAGGGGATCGGGGAGCTGTTTTTT	CASSLRGQGIGELFF
TRBV4-1	TRBJ2-1	-	-	TGCGCCAGCAGCAACGGACAAGACAATGAGCAGTTCTTC	CASSNGQDNEQFF
TRBV6-5	TRBJ1-2	-	-	TGTGCCAGCAGTCGTGGGGGCAGGACTAACTATGGCTACACCTTC	CASSRGGRTNYGYTF
TRBV20-1	TRBJ1-1	-	TRBD1	TGCAGTGCGCCTGGACAGGGGCGAGCTTTCTTT	CSAPGQGRAFF
TRBV18	TRBJ2-5	once	-	TGTGCCAGCTCACCTCCGGGACAACGGGAGACCCAGTACTTC	CASSPPGQRETQYF
TRBV5-1	TRBJ2-1	-	-	TGCGCCAGCAGCTTGGGACAGGCCGACTACAATGAGCAGTTCTTC	CASSLGQADYNEQFF
TRBV29-1	TRBJ2-1	-	-	TGCAGCGTTGAAGTTGCACTAGTTTTTGAGCAGTTCTTC	CSVEVALVFEQFF
TRBV4-1	TRBJ2-3	-	-	TGCGCCAGCAGCCCAAACGGGGGCACAGATACGCAGTATTTT	CASSPNGGTDTQYF
TRBV15	TRBJ2-7	-	-	TGTGCCACCAGCAGAGATTTTGGGACAAGTACTCCTACCTACGAGCAGTACTTC	CATSRDFGTSTPTYEQYF
TRBV13	TRBJ2-2	-	-	TGTGCCAGCAGCCAAAACCGAGAGGGAAGCGGCGTGGCCGGGGAGCTGTTTTTT	CASSQNREGSGVAGELFF
TRBV7-6	TRBJ1-4	-	-	TGTGCCAGCAGCTTAGAACAGACGAATGAAAAACTGTTTTTT	CASSLEQTNEKLFF
TRBV5-6	TRBJ2-1	-	-	TGTGCCAGCAGCTTGCGACAGCGTATTGGGCAGTTCTTC	CASSLRQRIGQFF
TRBV27	TRBJ2-1	once	TRBD1	TGTGCCAGCAGACTCGGGGTGGGGACAGGGGTGCCCTACAATGAGCAGTTCTTC	CASRLGVGTGVPYNEQFF
TRBV11-2	TRBJ2-3	-	-	TGTGCCAGCAGCTTAGGTGCTAGCGGCACAGATACGCAGTATTTT	CASSLGASGTDTQYF
TRBV19	TRBJ2-1	-	TRBD1	TGTGCCAGTAACCCGGGACAGGGCTCCAATGAGCAGTTCTTC	CASNPGQGSNEQFF
TRBV7-9	TRBJ1-3	-	-	TGTGCCAGCAGCTCGCCCTCTAGACAGCCTGGAAACACCATATATTTT	CASSSPSRQPGNTIYF
TRBV5-1	TRBJ2-3	-	TRBD1	TGCGCCAGCAGCTTCACAGGGGTAGATACGCAGTATTTT	CASSFTGVDTQYF
TRBV4-3	TRBJ2-3	-	-	TGCGCCAGCAGCCACAGGGCAGAACTAACAGATACGCAGTATTTT	CASSHRAELTDTQYF
TRBV7-8	TRBJ2-3	-	-	TGTGCCAGCAGCTATTCAACGGGGGGCACAGATACGCAGTATTTT	CASSYSTGGTDTQYF
TRBV5-1	TRBJ1-6	-	TRBD1	TGCGCCAGCAGCTACGACAGGGGACCCTCACCCCTCCACTTT	CASSYDRGPSPLHF
TRBV7-9	TRBJ1-3	-	-	TGTGCCAGCAGCCGCGACAGAGCTGGAAACACCATATATTTT	CASSRDRAGNTIYF
TRBV6-5	TRBJ1-2	-	-	TGTGCCAGCAGCTATTCAGGTAGCTATGGCTACACCTTC	CASSYSGSYGYTF
TRBV4-2	TRBJ2-5	-	TRBD1	TGTGCCAGCAGCCAAGAGGGACAGCTGATTCAAGAGACCCAGTACTTC	CASSQEGQLIQETQYF
TRBV5-1	TRBJ1-2	-	-	TGCGCCAGCAGCTTTGAAGGGGCAAATGGCTACACCTTC	CASSFEGANGYTF
TRBV11-2	TRBJ1-1	-	TRBD1	TGTGCCAGCAGCTTCCAGGGGGCTGACACTGAAGCTTTCTTT	CASSFQGADTEAFF
TRBV29-1	TRBJ1-2	few	-	TGCAGCGTTGAAGGTCGCTATGGCTACACCTTC	CSVEGRYGYTF
TRBV4-1	TRBJ1-2	-	TRBD1	TGCGCCAGCAGCCCGTACCCTCGGGCGACAGGGGCTTATGGCTACACCTTC	CASSPYPRATGAYGYTF
TRBV30	TRBJ2-3	-	TRBD2	TGTGCCTGGAGCACAGCGGGGGGGCTGTCAGATACGCAGTATTTT	CAWSTAGGLSDTQYF
TRBV5-4	TRBJ2-7	-	-	TGTGCCAGCAGCTTAAACCAGGGCTACGAGCAGTACTTC	CASSLNQGYEQYF
TRBV15	TRBJ1-5	-	-	TGTGCCACCAGCTTTAACAGGGATAGCAATCAGCCCCAGCATTTT	CATSFNRDSNQPQHF
TRBV2	TRBJ2-2	-	TRBD2	TGTGCCAGCAGTGGAGATCGACTAGCGGGGTTATACACCGGGGAGCTGTTTTTT	CASSGDRLAGLYTGELFF
TRBV18	TRBJ1-1	-	-	TGTGCCAGCTCACCATCGGCTCAGGGGAGCACTGAAGCTTTCTTT	CASSPSAQGSTEAFF
TRBV9	TRBJ2-3	-	-	TGTGCCAGCCGTGAGGGAAGCACAGATACGCAGTATTTT	CASREGSTDTQYF
TRBV29-1	TRBJ2-2	-	TRBD1	TGCAGCGCCCGCGCGGGGACAGGGGTTTACACCGGGGAGCTGTTTTTT	CSARAGTGVYTGELFF
TRBV6-1	TRBJ2-7	-	TRBD2	TGTGCCAGCACCACTAGCGGGGGGTGGGAGCAGTACTTC	CASTTSGGWEQYF
TRBV6-6	TRBJ2-5	-	TRBD2	TGTGCCAGCAGTTTGGCGGGGGGGCCGCAGGAGACCCAGTACTTC	CASSLAGGPQETQYF
TRBV13	TRBJ2-2	-	TRBD2	TGTGCCAGCAGCTCCCGACTAGCGGGGGGCACCGGGGAGCTGTTTTTT	CASSSRLAGGTGELFF
TRBV5-4	TRBJ2-5	-	TRBD2	TGTGCCAGCCGATCCCCGGGGGGTGCAGAGACCCAGTACTTC	CASRSPGGAETQYF
TRBV4-1	TRBJ2-7	-	TRBD1	TGCGCCAGCAGCCAAGACTTAACAGGGGGTATGGGCGAGCAGTACTTC	CASSQDLTGGMGEQYF
TRBV18	TRBJ1-5	-	-	TGTGCCAGCTCAACTCGACAGGTCAATCAGCCCCAGCATTTT	CASSTRQVNQPQHF
TRBV6-1	TRBJ2-5	-	TRBD2	TGTGCCAGCAGTGAAGGTGCGGGGGGGGGAGAGACCCAGTACTTC	CASSEGAGGGETQYF
TRBV4-1	TRBJ2-2	few	-	TGCGCCAGCAGCCAAGATCAGCTAAATAGGGGCCAAAACACCGGGGAGCTGTTTTTT	CASSQDQLNRGQNTGELFF
TRBV27	TRBJ2-7	-	TRBD1	TGTGCCAGCAGTCACCGGGACAGGGCAAGGGACGAGCAGTACTTC	CASSHRDRARDEQYF
TRBV2	TRBJ2-1	-	TRBD2	TGTGCCAGCAGTGAAGGCACTAGCGTCCTTTACAATGAGCAGTTCTTC	CASSEGTSVLYNEQFF
TRBV13	TRBJ2-2	-	-	TGTGCCAGCAGCTATATGAGTTTCACCGGGGAGCTGTTTTTT	CASSYMSFTGELFF
TRBV5-1	TRBJ2-7	once	TRBD1	TGCGCCAGCAGCAGGACAAGGACAGGGGGCGCGGGCACCTACGAGCAGTACTTC	CASSRTRTGGAGTYEQYF
TRBV25-1	TRBJ1-4	-	-	TGTGCCAGCAGTACAGGGACCAATGAAAAACTGTTTTTT	CASSTGTNEKLFF
TRBV4-2	TRBJ1-2	-	-	TGTGCCAGCAGCCGCCCGAGGCAGGGAAACCACTATGGCTACACCTTC	CASSRPRQGNHYGYTF
TRBV4-2	TRBJ1-3	-	TRBD1	TGTGCCAGCAGCCAAGATATACAGGGGCGGGCAGGAAACACCATATATTTT	CASSQDIQGRAGNTIYF